This TCR beta chain was profiled in a study of blood T cell repertoires in COVID-19. Study summary: Samples of COVID-19 (acute and convalescent) were obtained from the United States, Italy and Spain.

In the original processing: How many nucleated cells were present was estimated from reference gene primer amplification. Some clones are missing from TCRdb's copy, which holds only in-frame ones; the method was immunoSEQ multiplex PCR. V, J and clone size derive from that table, while D and trimming were established from the DNA sequence. Among roughly 200,000 clones listed, roughly 88% were seen once. Each participant's cohort was designated according to participant-reported clinical history. CDR3 size: 15 residues. Germline V CDR1 and CDR2: MGHRA, YSYEKL. The V gene lost 1 base and the J gene lost 4 bases, with 11 bases spanning the gap.

The chain links TRBV4-1 to TRBJ1-3; TRBD1 is a possible D gene (6 bases). The sample was PBMCs or T cells enriched from blood (not recorded which). This sequence originates from a man aged 40-49 years with acute COVID-19. The CDR3 nucleotides are TGCGCCAGCAGCCAAGCCCCGACAGGCGGAAACACCATATATTTT. Its protein is CASSQAPTGGNTIYF.